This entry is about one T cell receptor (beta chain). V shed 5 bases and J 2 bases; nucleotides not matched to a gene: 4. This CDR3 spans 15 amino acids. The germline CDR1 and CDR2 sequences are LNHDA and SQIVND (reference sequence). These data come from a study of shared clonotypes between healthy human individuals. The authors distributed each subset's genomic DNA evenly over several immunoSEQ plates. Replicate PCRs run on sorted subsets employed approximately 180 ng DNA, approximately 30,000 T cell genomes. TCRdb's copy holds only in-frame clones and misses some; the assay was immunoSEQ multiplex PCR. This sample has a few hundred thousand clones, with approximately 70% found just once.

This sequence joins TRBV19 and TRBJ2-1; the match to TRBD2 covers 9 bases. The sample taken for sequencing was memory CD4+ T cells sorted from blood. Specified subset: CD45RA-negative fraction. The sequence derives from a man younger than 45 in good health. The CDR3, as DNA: TGTGCCAGTAGTGAAGCGGGAGGTACCTACAATGAGCAGTTCTTC. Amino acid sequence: CASSEAGGTYNEQFF.